What follows are 20 T cell receptor beta chains derived from one specimen sequenced in a study of T cell responses to AZD1222 COVID-19 vaccine. TCRdb's table, derived via immunoSEQ multiplex PCR, lists solely in-frame clones and lacks some. Of 150,000 to 200,000 clones listed, about 94% are singletons. The sequences come from peripheral blood, collected on day 0 of AZD1222 vaccination. Source of these receptors: an adult in good health.

The table lists this clone with a count of one. The gene calls are TRBV6-1 and TRBJ2-2; weak D call: TRBD2 (7 bases). This CDR3 comprises 16 residues. Between the trimmed V and J ends, which lost 6 bases and 6 bases, there was a span of 20 bases. The germline gives CDR1 MNHNS, CDR2 SASEGT. The CDR3 DNA reads as TGTGCCAGCAGGGAACTGAGATTAGGGGGGGCCGGGGAGCTGTTTTTT. It translates to CASRELRLGGAGELFF.

The chain employs TRBV7-2 and TRBJ2-7; perhaps TRBD2 as D (5 bases). V was cut by 5 bases and J by 3 bases, with 11 bases left in between. The germline CDR1 and CDR2 sequences are SGHTA and FQGNSA. The CDR3 runs 13 residues. The CDR3, as DNA: TGTGCCAGCAGCAAGCGGCCGCTCTACGAGCAGTACTTC. Translating gives CASSKRPLYEQYF.

This rearrangement joins TRBV7-9 to TRBJ2-3; possibly TRBD1 for D (6 bases). Trimming cost V 6 bases and J 4 bases, with 20 bases left between them. The CDR3 spans 16 residues. The V gene's germline CDR1 is SEHNR and CDR2 FQNEAQ (reference sequence). The CDR3: CASRPRRDTAPDTQYF. For the CDR3, the DNA is TGTGCCAGCAGGCCTCGCCGGGACACAGCCCCAGATACGCAGTATTTT. Full variable domain (missing parts from reference TRBV7-9 and TRBJ2-3): DTGVSQNPRHKITKRGQNVTFRCDPISEHNRLYWYRQTLGQGPEFLTYFQNEAQLEKSRLLSDRFSAERPKGSFSTLEIQRTEQGDSAMYLCASRPRRDTAPDTQYFGPGTRLTVL.

The chain recombines TRBV5-6 with TRBJ1-1; D remains unclear. CDR3 size: 14 residues. V was trimmed by 0 bases and J by 0 bases, leaving 6 bases between them. Looked up from germline, CDR1 is SGHDT and CDR2 is YYEEEE. The DNA for the CDR3 is TGTGCCAGCAGCTTGGTCAACCTGAACACTGAAGCTTTCTTT. Translating gives CASSLVNLNTEAFF.

The chain carries TRBV28 and TRBJ1-1; D unresolved. The germline CDR1 and CDR2 sequences are MDHEN and SYDVKM. Trimming took off 5 bases at V and 6 bases at J, with 28 bases between the two ends. The CDR3 length is 18 residues. The DNA of the CDR3 is TGTGCCAGCAGTCTCGGGGTGGAGACTTCGGGGAGTGGCGCTGAAGCTTTCTTT. Protein product: CASSLGVETSGSGAEAFF. The full variable domain, rest sourced from reference TRBV28 and TRBJ1-1, is DVKVTQSSRYLVKRTGEKVFLECVQDMDHENMFWYRQDPGLGLRLIYFSYDVKMKEKGDIPEGYSVSREKKERFSLILESASTNQTSMYLCASSLGVETSGSGAEAFFGQGTRLTVV.

The chain couples TRBV6-5 to TRBJ1-5, with D unresolved. The CDR3 spans 16 residues. Germline lookup yields CDR1 MNHEY and CDR2 SVGAGI. The ends were cut back, 2 bases at V and 5 bases at J, with 16 bases in the middle. The CDR3 DNA follows: TGTGCCAGCAGTTACCGATGGAGGGATGGGGATCAGCCCCAGCATTTT. This gives the protein CASSYRWRDGDQPQHF.

The chain joins TRBV9 to TRBJ2-3; 7 bases are a match to TRBD2. V dropped 3 bases and J dropped 3; count of bases not matched to a gene: 4. The germline V gene has CDR1 SGDLS and CDR2 YYNGEE. The CDR3 spans 14 residues. CDR3 sequence: CASSARGETDTQYF. CDR3 nucleotide sequence: TGTGCCAGCAGCGCCCGGGGGGAGACAGATACGCAGTATTTT.

The chain links TRBV11-2 to TRBJ1-4; perhaps TRBD1 as D (6 bases). Trimming left V 3 bases short and J 5 bases short, with 16 bases between. From germline, CDR1 is SGHAT and CDR2 FQNNGV. CDR3 length: 16 residues. Here the CDR3 reads CASSFLGGTSNEKLFF. CDR3 nucleotides: TGTGCCAGCAGCTTCTTAGGGGGGACATCAAATGAAAAACTGTTTTTT. The complete variable domain, with remaining parts taken from reference TRBV11-2 and TRBJ1-4, reads EAGVAQSPRYKIIEKRQSVAFWCNPISGHATLYWYQQILGQGPKLLIQFQNNGVVDDSQLPKDRFSAERLKGVDSTLKIQPAKLEDSAVYLCASSFLGGTSNEKLFFGSGTQLSVL.

The CDR3, as DNA: TGTGCCAGCAGTGTAGACAGGAACTATGGCTACACCTTC. As protein: CASSVDRNYGYTF. The chain links TRBV2 to TRBJ1-2; D may be TRBD1 (6 bases). Germline V gene data show CDR1 as SNHLY and CDR2 as FYNNEI. The V gene lost 4 bases and the J gene lost 2 bases, with 8 bases spanning the gap. The CDR3 runs 13 residues.

This chain links TRBV7-3 with TRBJ1-6; a weak D match, TRBD1 (5 bases). Germline V gene data show CDR1 as SGHTA and CDR2 as FQGTGA. The ends were cut back, 1 base at V and 9 bases at J, with 13 bases in the middle. CDR3 length: 15 residues. In DNA, the CDR3 is TGTGCCAGCAGCTTAATTGGGGGAACAGCTTCACCCCTCCACTTT. Translating gives CASSLIGGTASPLHF.

Only one count was recorded for this clone. This chain links TRBV6-2 or TRBV6-3 with TRBJ1-5; D uncertain. The CDR3 is 13 amino acids. V was pared by 6 bases and J by 5 bases, with 11 bases between. CDR1 and CDR2 from the germline V gene are MNHEY and SVGEGT. The CDR3 is CASSTGIHQPQHF. The CDR3 DNA follows: TGTGCCAGCAGCACGGGAATTCATCAGCCCCAGCATTTT.

The chain's CDR3 is CASSHVGQGESGYTF. In DNA, the CDR3 is TGTGCCAGCAGCCATGTGGGACAGGGGGAAAGTGGCTACACCTTC. The rearrangement links TRBV3-1 (or the pseudogene TRBV3-2) to TRBJ1-2; TRBD1 aligns across 11 bases. The CDR3 has 15 amino acids. V shed 3 bases and J 7 bases; nucleotides not matched to a gene: 7. The germline V gene has CDR1 LGHDT and CDR2 YNNKEL (reference sequence).

The chain carries TRBV29-1 and TRBJ2-5; D is tentatively TRBD1 or TRBD2 (6 bases each). Germline V CDR1 and CDR2: SQVTM, ANQGSEA. Trimming cost V 0 bases and J 5 bases, with 16 bases left between them. This CDR3 comprises 15 residues. The CDR3 DNA follows: TGCAGCGTTGAAGATCGGGGCAGGGGAGGTGAGACCCAGTACTTC. This translates into CSVEDRGRGGETQYF.

The chain joins TRBV2 to TRBJ1-4; D is possibly TRBD1 (5 bases). The CDR3 runs to 12 residues. Germline CDR1 SNHLY, CDR2 FYNNEI. V dropped 6 bases and J dropped 5 bases, with 7 bases sitting between them. The CDR3 DNA reads as TGTGCCAGCAGAGGGGTCAATGAAAAACTGTTTTTT. Translated: CASRGVNEKLFF.

V usage is TRBV6-5 and J usage is TRBJ2-7; 7 positions match TRBD1. This CDR3 comprises 16 residues. The V and J ends lost 0 bases and 7 bases, in that order; junction bases with no gene match: 12. Looked up from germline, CDR1 is MNHEY and CDR2 is SVGAGI. CDR3 in DNA: TGTGCCAGCAGTTACTCGCTCGGACAGGCCCCGGGGGAGCAGTACTTC. It codes for CASSYSLGQAPGEQYF.

The V call is TRBV6-2 or TRBV6-3, the J call TRBJ2-7; no definite D call. Germline V gene lookup returns CDR1 MNHEY and CDR2 SVGEGT. The V gene lost 2 bases and the J gene lost 4 bases, with 12 bases spanning the gap. The length of the CDR3 is 14 residues. This chain's CDR3 is CASSYGVGPYEQYF. CDR3 DNA sequence: TGTGCCAGCAGTTACGGGGTGGGTCCTTACGAGCAGTACTTC.

The chain recombines TRBV12-2 with TRBJ2-7; TRBD2, the table's D call, was not compared with the DNA. TRBV12-2 counts as a pseudogene. This CDR3 is built from 16 residues. The CDR3 sequence is CASRLRASGRDHEQYF. CDR3 nucleotides: TGTGCAAGTCGCTTACGGGCCAGCGGGAGGGACCACGAGCAGTACTTC.

The rearrangement links TRBV4-2 to TRBJ2-5; D might be TRBD2 (6 bases). The CDR3 runs 15 residues. Germline-derived CDR1 and CDR2 are LGHNA and YNFKEQ. V was pared by 0 bases and J by 4 bases, with 12 bases between. The CDR3 region has the DNA TGTGCCAGCAGCCAAGATCTCGGGGGACGAGAGACCCAGTACTTC. This encodes CASSQDLGGRETQYF.

Here the CDR3 reads CASSFWVGETQYF. CDR3 nucleotides: TGTGCCAGCAGTTTCTGGGTGGGAGAGACCCAGTACTTC. The chain joins TRBV12-3 or TRBV12-4 to TRBJ2-5; unclear D gene. This CDR3 comprises 13 residues. V was shortened by 3 bases and J by 4 bases, with 9 bases between the two germline ends.

The chain employs TRBV11-3 and TRBJ2-2; D is tentatively TRBD1 or TRBD2 (5 bases each). The CDR3 has 15 amino acids. Trimming left V 4 bases short and J 2 bases short, with 11 bases between. Per germline, CDR1 SGHNT and CDR2 YENEEA. CDR3 in DNA: TGTGCCAGCAGCTCGGGACCGACCAACACCGGGGAGCTGTTTTTT. Protein product: CASSSGPTNTGELFF.